The 2 T cell receptor beta chains in this list originate from one sample, sequenced in a study. In TCRdb, the 5' RACE reads were re-called with MiXCR into one record per CDR3 protein. This table has under 9,500 distinct CDR3 sequences, about a third appearing once. Treg sorting used a CD4+CD25+CD127-/low gate. Material: Tregs sorted from blood. Receptor source: a female donor with breast cancer.

The chain joins TRBV7-9 to TRBJ1-1, with a tentative D call TRBD1 (6 bases). V was clipped by 5 bases and J by 0 bases, with 13 bases between them. CDR1 is SEHNR and CDR2 is FQNEAQ in the germline V gene (reference sequence). This CDR3 has 15 amino acids. CDR3 coding DNA: TGTGCCAGCAGCCCTAACAGGGACATGAACACTGAAGCTTTCTTT. It yields the protein CASSPNRDMNTEAFF.

The chain links TRBV6-5 to TRBJ2-7; either TRBD1 or TRBD2 may supply D (5 bases each). Trimming cost V 2 bases and J 4 bases, with 15 bases left between them. CDR1 and CDR2 (germline): MNHEY, SVGAGI. This CDR3 is built from 15 residues. CDR3 loop: CASSYGLFWGYEQYV. The CDR3 nucleotides read TGTGCCAGCAGTTACGGTCTTTTCTGGGGGTACGAGCAGTACGTC.